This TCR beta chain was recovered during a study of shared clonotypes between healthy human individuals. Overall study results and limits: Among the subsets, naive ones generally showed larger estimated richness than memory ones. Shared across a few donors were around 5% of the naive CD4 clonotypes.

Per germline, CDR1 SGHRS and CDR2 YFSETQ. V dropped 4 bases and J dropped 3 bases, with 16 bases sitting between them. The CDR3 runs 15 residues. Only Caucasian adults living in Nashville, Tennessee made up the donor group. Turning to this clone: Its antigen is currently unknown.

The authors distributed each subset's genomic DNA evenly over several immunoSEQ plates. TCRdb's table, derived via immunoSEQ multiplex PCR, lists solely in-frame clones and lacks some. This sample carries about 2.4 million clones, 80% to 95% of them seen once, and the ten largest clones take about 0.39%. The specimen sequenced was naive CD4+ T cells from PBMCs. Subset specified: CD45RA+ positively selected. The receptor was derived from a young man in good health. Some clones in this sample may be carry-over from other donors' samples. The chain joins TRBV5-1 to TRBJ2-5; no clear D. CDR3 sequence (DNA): TGCGCCAGCAGCCCCGTAGGATACACAAAAGAGACCCAGTACTTC. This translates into CASSPVGYTKETQYF.